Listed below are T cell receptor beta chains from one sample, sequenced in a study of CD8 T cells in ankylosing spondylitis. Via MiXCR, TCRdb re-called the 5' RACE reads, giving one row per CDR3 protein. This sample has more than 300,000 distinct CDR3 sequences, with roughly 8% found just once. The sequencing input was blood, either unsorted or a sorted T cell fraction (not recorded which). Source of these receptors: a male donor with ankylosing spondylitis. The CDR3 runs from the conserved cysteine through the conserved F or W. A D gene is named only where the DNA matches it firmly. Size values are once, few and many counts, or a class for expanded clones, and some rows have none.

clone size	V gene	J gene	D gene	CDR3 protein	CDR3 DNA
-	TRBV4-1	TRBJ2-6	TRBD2	CASSQGSSGRTGANVLTF	TGCGCCAGCAGCCAAGGGTCTAGCGGGAGAACTGGGGCCAACGTCCTGACTTTC
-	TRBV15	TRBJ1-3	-	CATSSATGTLLNTIYF	TGTGCCACCAGCAGCGCCACAGGGACCCTTTTAAACACCATATATTTT
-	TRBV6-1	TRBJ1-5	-	CASSEGGNGNQPQHF	TGTGCCAGCAGTGAGGGAGGGAATGGCAATCAGCCCCAGCATTTT
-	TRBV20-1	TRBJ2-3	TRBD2	CSARDRGAISGRSTDTQYF	TGCAGTGCTAGAGATCGCGGGGCCATTAGCGGGAGGAGCACAGATACGCAGTATTTT
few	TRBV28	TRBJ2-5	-	CASSETRRLETQYF	TGTGCCAGCAGTGAGACTCGTCGTTTAGAGACCCAGTACTTC
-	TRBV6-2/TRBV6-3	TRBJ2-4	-	CASSYSTGARYF	TGTGCCAGCAGTTACTCGACGGGTGCCCGGTACTTC
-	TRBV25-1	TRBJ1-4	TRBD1	CASSVVRQGGEKLFF	TGTGCCAGCAGTGTCGTTAGACAGGGAGGTGAAAAACTGTTTTTT
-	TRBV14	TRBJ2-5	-	CASSHHPPDGLWGETQYF	TGTGCCAGCAGCCACCACCCTCCCGACGGGCTTTGGGGAGAGACCCAGTACTTC
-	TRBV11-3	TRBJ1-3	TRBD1	CASSPTGVGNTIYF	TGTGCCAGCAGCCCTACAGGGGTTGGAAACACCATATATTTT
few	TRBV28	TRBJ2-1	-	CASEGNNEQFF	TGTGCCAGCGAGGGTAACAATGAGCAGTTCTTC
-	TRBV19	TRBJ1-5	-	CASSIGAWGQPQHF	TGTGCCAGTAGTATAGGAGCCTGGGGTCAGCCCCAGCATTTT
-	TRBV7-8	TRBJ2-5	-	CASSTSGGELKTQYF	TGTGCCAGCAGCACATCAGGGGGGGAGTTGAAGACCCAGTACTTC
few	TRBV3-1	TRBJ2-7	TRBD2	CASTAPSTSGIYEQYF	TGTGCCAGCACCGCACCCTCGACTAGCGGGATTTACGAGCAGTACTTC
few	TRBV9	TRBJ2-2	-	CASSVVSAFAGELFF	TGTGCCAGCAGCGTAGTGTCAGCTTTCGCCGGGGAGCTGTTTTTT
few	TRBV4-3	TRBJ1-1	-	CASSQDHPRQPNTEAFF	TGCGCCAGCAGCCAAGATCACCCCAGACAGCCGAACACTGAAGCTTTCTTT
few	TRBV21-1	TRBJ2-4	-	CASPTGQGGKNIQYF	TGTGCCAGCCCTACGGGACAGGGCGGGAAAAACATTCAGTACTTC